The 24 T cell receptor beta chains listed next were all sequenced from one sample in a study of early T cells in non-severe SARS-CoV-2 infection. TCRdb reanalysed the 5' RACE reads using MiXCR and keeps one entry per CDR3 protein. This table has approximately 70,000 distinct CDR3 sequences, about 10% appearing once. Specimen: whole blood. Receptors were obtained from an adult who was a healthcare worker with PCR-confirmed SARS-CoV-2 infection or an uninfected control (not recorded which).

In this sample, this clonotype turned up a few times. The chain is built from TRBV6-1 and TRBJ2-7; TRBD1 matches at 11 bases. CDR1 MNHNS and CDR2 SASEGT come from the germline V gene. V dropped 6 bases and J dropped 2; count of bases not matched to a gene: 9. This CDR3 is built from 16 residues. Here the CDR3 DNA reads TGTGCCAGCAGCGTTGGACAGGGGGCGAGGGCCTACGAGCAGTACTTC. Translated: CASSVGQGARAYEQYF.

The V call is TRBV11-2, the J call TRBJ2-1; 7 bases map to TRBD2. The length of the CDR3 is 15 residues. V shed 1 base, J shed 6 bases, and the junction held 6 bases outside the gene matches. CDR1 is SGHAT and CDR2 is FQNNGV in the germline V gene. The CDR3 nucleotides read TGTGCCAGCAGCTTAGGAACGGGGGGATTCAATGAGCAGTTCTTC. Its translation: CASSLGTGGFNEQFF.

This clonotype was observed a few times. The V gene is TRBV20-1, the J gene TRBJ2-3, with D possibly being TRBD1 or TRBD2 (5 bases each). Deletions cut 6 bases from V and 4 bases from J, with 17 bases between. CDR1 and CDR2 (germline): DFQATT, SNEGSKA (reference sequence). There are 14 residues in the CDR3. CDR3 sequence reads: CSALPGSPPDTQYF. For the CDR3, the DNA is TGCAGTGCCCTCCCAGGGAGCCCGCCAGATACGCAGTATTTT.

This clonotype was seen repeatedly, ten times or more. The chain is built from TRBV29-1 and TRBJ2-2; no definite D call. The CDR3 length is 15 residues. Germline CDR1 is SQVTM and CDR2 is ANQGSEA. Trimming shortened V by 2 bases and J by 2 bases, and 12 bases separated the two germline ends. In DNA, the CDR3 is TGCAGCGTTGAATCCCCGCAGGCAAACACCGGGGAGCTGTTTTTT. This sequence encodes CSVESPQANTGELFF.

In its sample, this clonotype was seen many times. The V gene is TRBV9, the J gene TRBJ2-1; tentative D call: TRBD1 (8 bases). Trimming took off 3 bases at V and 6 bases at J, with 16 bases between the two ends. This CDR3 is built from 15 residues. The germline V gene has CDR1 SGDLS and CDR2 YYNGEE. As DNA, the CDR3 is TGTGCCAGCAGCGAAAGACAGGGGAGGGGCAATGAGCAGTTCTTC. It specifies CASSERQGRGNEQFF.

The table lists this clonotype with many counts. V usage is TRBV7-9 and J usage is TRBJ2-3; no clear D gene. The germline gives CDR1 SEHNR, CDR2 FQNEAQ (reference sequence). This CDR3 contains 15 residues. V was trimmed by 3 bases and J by 0 bases, leaving 10 bases between them. The CDR3 DNA sequence: TGTGCCAGCAGCTTCGTCGCCGGGAGCACAGATACGCAGTATTTT. Its protein product is CASSFVAGSTDTQYF. Based on the CDR3 plus reference TRBV7-9 and TRBJ2-3, the full variable domain is DTGVSQNPRHKITKRGQNVTFRCDPISEHNRLYWYRQTLGQGPEFLTYFQNEAQLEKSRLLSDRFSAERPKGSFSTLEIQRTEQGDSAMYLCASSFVAGSTDTQYFGPGTRLTVL.

In its sample, this clonotype was seen a few times. The chain couples TRBV20-1 to TRBJ2-3; 7 bases are shared with TRBD2. Germline loops: CDR1 DFQATT, CDR2 SNEGSKA (reference sequence). Trimming removed 8 bases from V and 0 bases from J; junction bases left unmatched: 2. This CDR3 is built from 12 residues. The CDR3 loop reads CSHSGSTDTQYF. The CDR3 DNA sequence: TGCAGTCATAGCGGGAGCACAGATACGCAGTATTTT.

This clonotype was counted between two and nine times. The J gene is TRBJ2-6, the V gene TRBV21-1; the table's D call TRBD1 went unverified against the DNA. TRBV21-1 is tagged as a pseudogene. The CDR3 covers 18 residues. The CDR3 bases are TGTGCCAGAGATTCCGGGACAGAAGCTTTCTCTGGGGCCAACGTCCTGACTTTC. Its translation is CARDSGTEAFSGANVLTF.

This clonotype was observed at least ten times. The chain carries TRBV6-1 and TRBJ1-2, with 8 bases that match TRBD1. This CDR3 has 14 amino acids. V shed 7 bases and J 4 bases; nucleotides not matched to a gene: 8. Germline CDR1 and CDR2: MNHNS and SASEGT. CDR3 residues: CASTARTGIYGYTF. The CDR3 DNA reads as TGTGCCAGCACCGCCAGGACAGGGATCTATGGCTACACCTTC.

This clonotype was detected ten times or more. CDR3 nucleotides: TGTGCCAGCAGATCCCTAGCGGGCTCCTACGAGCAGTACTTC. It translates to CASRSLAGSYEQYF. The chain combines TRBV27 with TRBJ2-7, with 8 nucleotides matching TRBD2. The germline V gene has CDR1 MNHEY and CDR2 SMNVEV (reference sequence). This CDR3 is 14 amino acids long. V was clipped by 6 bases and J by 0 bases; unmatched bases: 4.

The chain joins TRBV21-1 to TRBJ1-6; TRBD1, as called in the table, went unchecked against the DNA. TRBV21-1 is given as a pseudogene. This CDR3 comprises 16 residues. The CDR3, as DNA: TGTGCCAGCAGCAAAGGAAGGGACAGGGATTGTTCACCCCTCCACTTT. Translation gives CASSKGRDRDCSPLHF.

This clonotype was counted many times. The chain carries TRBV7-9 and TRBJ2-5; D tentatively fits TRBD1 or TRBD2 (5 bases each). CDR3 length: 13 amino acids. The germline gives CDR1 SEHNR, CDR2 FQNEAQ (reference sequence). Trimming shortened V by 7 bases and J by 7 bases, and 16 bases separated the two germline ends. This chain's CDR3 is CASTLDGAGTQYF. CDR3 nucleotide sequence: TGTGCCAGCACCCTAGACGGGGCGGGGACCCAGTACTTC.

As to this clonotype: This may be a read error, as it is one base from a much larger clone. This chain connects TRBV19 to TRBJ2-1, with D possibly being TRBD1 (5 bases). Germline CDR1 is LNHDA and CDR2 is SQIVND (reference sequence). V dropped 3 bases and J dropped 5 bases, with 17 bases sitting between them. CDR3 length equals 16 residues. This CDR3 is CASSMIHGAQHNEQFF. In nucleotides, the CDR3 is TGTGCCAGTAGTATGATACATGGGGCGCAACACAATGAGCAGTTCTTC.

This clonotype was detected many times. The V call is TRBV29-1, the J call TRBJ1-1, with 9 bases identical to TRBD1. With V trimmed by 6 bases and J by 4 bases, 6 bases remained unmatched. The germline CDR1 and CDR2 sequences are SQVTM and ANQGSEA. CDR3 size: 13 residues. CDR3 nucleotide sequence: TGCAGCGTCAGGGACAGGGTAGTCACTGAAGCTTTCTTT. This codes for CSVRDRVVTEAFF.

This clonotype was seen ten or more times. This chain joins TRBV20-1 and TRBJ2-1, with unresolved D. Trimming shortened V by 0 bases and J by 3 bases, and 9 bases separated the two germline ends. Germline V gene lookup returns CDR1 DFQATT and CDR2 SNEGSKA (reference sequence). The CDR3 is made up of 14 amino acids. The CDR3 loop is CSARDIAVYNEQFF. The CDR3 DNA reads TGCAGTGCTAGAGATATCGCGGTCTACAATGAGCAGTTCTTC.

This clonotype was observed many times. This chain joins TRBV10-3 and TRBJ2-2, with TRBD2 matching 10 bases. J gave up 6 bases and V 6 bases, and 10 bases lay outside the gene matches. This CDR3 has 16 amino acids. Germline assignment: CDR1 ENHRY and CDR2 SYGVKD. CDR3 DNA sequence: TGTGCCATCAGCCCTTCTAGCGGGGGATCCCCCGGGGAGCTGTTTTTT. Protein sequence: CAISPSSGGSPGELFF.

The table lists this clonotype with a few counts. The chain couples TRBV6-1 to TRBJ1-3; 9 positions match TRBD1. The V gene end was trimmed by 2 bases and the J gene end by 4 bases; junction bases not matched to a gene: 6. The CDR3 runs to 16 residues. Per germline, CDR1 MNHNS and CDR2 SASEGT. CDR3 nucleotides: TGTGCCAGCAGTGAACTCTACAGGGGGCACGGAAACACCATATATTTT. It yields the protein CASSELYRGHGNTIYF.

This clonotype is classed as medium-sized. This chain uses TRBV27 with TRBJ1-2; perhaps TRBD1 as D (5 bases). The germline gives CDR1 MNHEY, CDR2 SMNVEV (reference sequence). Trimming stripped 5 bases from V and 0 bases from J, with 10 bases between. The CDR3 covers 14 residues. The CDR3 reads CASSVQGANYGYTF. CDR3 sequence (DNA): TGTGCCAGCAGTGTCCAGGGAGCTAACTATGGCTACACCTTC.

This clonotype came up a few times. This chain links TRBV18 with TRBJ2-3; TRBD2 might be the D (5 bases). Per the germline V gene, CDR1 is KGHSH and CDR2 is LQKENI. Trimming removed 0 bases from V and 2 bases from J, with 9 bases in between. The CDR3 contains 15 residues. CDR3 sequence (DNA): TGTGCCAGCTCACCACCGGCAGCGGACACAGATACGCAGTATTTT. Translated, it gives CASSPPAADTDTQYF.

This clonotype has only a few counts. This chain joins TRBV11-3 and TRBJ2-7; D is unclear. The ends were cut back, 1 base at V and 2 bases at J, with 6 bases in the middle. Germline-derived CDR1 and CDR2 are SGHNT and YENEEA. There are 13 residues in the CDR3. For the CDR3, the DNA is TGTGCCAGCAGCTTAGGGGTTGCCTACGAGCAGTACTTC. It encodes CASSLGVAYEQYF.

This clonotype was counted only a few times. The chain is built from TRBV20-1 and TRBJ2-2, with D possibly being TRBD2 (5 bases). The CDR3 is 14 residues long. With 3 bases removed from V and 6 bases from J, the gap between germline ends came to 14 bases. The germline V gene has CDR1 DFQATT and CDR2 SNEGSKA (reference sequence). CDR3 sequence: CSAREAGTPGELFF. In nucleotides, the CDR3 is TGCAGTGCTAGGGAGGCGGGTACCCCCGGGGAGCTGTTTTTT.

This clonotype was recorded many times. The chain combines TRBV29-1 with TRBJ2-7, with 12 bases fitting TRBD1. Trimming removed 5 bases from V and 7 bases from J; junction bases left unmatched: 6. CDR1 and CDR2 from the germline V gene are SQVTM and ANQGSEA. This CDR3 has 13 amino acids. This CDR3 reads CSVLGQGAREQYF. The CDR3 nucleotides read TGCAGCGTTCTGGGACAGGGGGCTAGGGAGCAGTACTTC.

CDR3 in amino acids: CASNRHSGNTIYF. The CDR3 DNA follows: TGTGCCAGCAACAGGCACTCTGGAAACACCATATATTTT. This sequence joins TRBV12-3 or TRBV12-4 and TRBJ1-3; TRBD1 is a possible D gene (5 bases). CDR3 length equals 13 residues. Trimming cost V 7 bases and J 0 bases, with 7 bases left between them.

This clonotype showed up many times. This CDR3 is CAWSRDRTGGVGTQYF. The CDR3 DNA reads as TGTGCCTGGAGTAGGGACCGGACTGGGGGGGTTGGGACCCAGTACTTC. V and J are TRBV30 and TRBJ2-5, with 7 bases identical to TRBD2. Germline values: CDR1 GTSNPN, CDR2 SVGIG (reference sequence). The CDR3 extends over 16 amino acids. After removal of 2 bases from V and 7 bases from J, the junction contained 16 bases not matched to a gene.